Presented here are 24 T cell receptor beta chains from one specimen sequenced in a study of CD8+CD57+ T cells in acquired aplastic anemia. The template for TCR beta VDJ and CDR3 sequence profiling was genomic DNA. TCRdb reprocessed the reads with MiXCR, giving one entry per CDR3 protein. This sample yields 150,000 to 200,000 distinct CDR3 sequences, of which less than 60% are seen a single time; around 2% belongs to the top ten. The patients chosen for sequencing had shown expansion of CD8+CD57+ cells (detected by flow cytometry). Sequencing was done on a sample of sorted CD4+, CD8+, or CD8+CD57+ T cells (not recorded which) from PBMCs. Every receptor here comes from a human donor with aplastic anemia.

The chain employs TRBV10-1 and TRBJ1-2; D is ambiguous. Per germline, CDR1 WNHNN and CDR2 SYGVQD (reference sequence). The CDR3 has 14 amino acids. Trimming left V 10 bases short and J 5 bases short, with 20 bases between. In DNA, the CDR3 is TGCGCCAAAGATGACAACCAAGAGGAGTATGGCTACACCTTC. This gives the protein CAKDDNQEEYGYTF.

This chain uses TRBV20-1 with TRBJ1-5, with D maybe TRBD1 (5 bases). This CDR3 has 12 residues. The V gene lost 5 bases and the J gene lost 7 bases, with 12 bases spanning the gap. Looked up from germline, CDR1 is DFQATT and CDR2 is SNEGSKA (reference sequence). CDR3 sequence (DNA): TGCAGTGCTTCGGTAGGGGTCCAGCCCCAGCATTTT. It yields the protein CSASVGVQPQHF.

The chain combines TRBV11-1 with TRBJ2-7; TRBD2 aligns across 8 bases. Germline assignment: CDR1 SGHAT and CDR2 FQDESV (reference sequence). The CDR3 has 17 amino acids. V was pared by 5 bases and J by 2 bases, with 14 bases of the junction left unmatched. For the CDR3, the DNA is TGTGCCAGCAGCCAGACTAGCGTGATCCTTTATACCTACGAGCAGTACTTC. It yields the protein CASSQTSVILYTYEQYF.

V usage is TRBV6-1 and J usage is TRBJ1-4; no clear D gene. Germline V gene sequence: CDR1 MNHNS, CDR2 SASEGT. This CDR3 is built from 16 residues. Trimming removed 6 bases at V and 4 bases at J, with 18 bases between. In DNA, the CDR3 is TGTGCCAGCAGCACCCCCGTGGTGGGGTTTAATGAAAAACTGTTTTTT. Translated: CASSTPVVGFNEKLFF.

The CDR3 spells CSAGTGGEGQPQHF. The CDR3, as DNA: TGCAGTGCCGGGACAGGGGGCGAAGGGCAGCCCCAGCATTTT. The chain combines TRBV20-1 with TRBJ1-5; 12 nucleotides agree with TRBD1. Trimming cost V 6 bases and J 7 bases; bases outside gene matches: 7. Germline V CDR1 and CDR2: DFQATT, SNEGSKA (reference sequence). The CDR3 runs 14 residues.

Ten or more counts support this clonotype. The V call is TRBV20-1, the J call TRBJ2-3; weak D call: TRBD2 (5 bases). CDR1 and CDR2 from the germline V gene are DFQATT and SNEGSKA (reference sequence). V shed 7 bases and J shed 1 base, with 15 bases lying between them. The CDR3 spans 14 residues. This CDR3 is CSVPRPGGTDTQYF. The CDR3 DNA is TGCAGTGTCCCGCGACCCGGGGGCACAGATACGCAGTATTTT.

The chain's CDR3 is CASSSSGTGGETQYF. CDR3 nucleotide sequence: TGTGCCAGCAGTTCCTCGGGGACAGGTGGAGAGACCCAGTACTTC. This chain joins TRBV28 and TRBJ2-5; 8 bases agree with TRBD1. This CDR3 comprises 15 residues. The V gene end was trimmed by 4 bases and the J gene end by 4 bases; junction bases not matched to a gene: 8. CDR1 MDHEN and CDR2 SYDVKM come from the germline V gene.

This clonotype was recorded a few times. CDR3 sequence (DNA): TGTGCCACCAGCGAGGGGGGGGCAGGCGGTGAAAAACTGTTTTTT. It specifies CATSEGGAGGEKLFF. The chain combines TRBV15 with TRBJ1-4; tentatively, D is TRBD1 (6 bases). The germline V gene encodes CDR1 LNHNV and CDR2 YYDKDF (reference sequence). The CDR3 consists of 15 residues. Trimming cost V 5 bases and J 7 bases, with 17 bases left between them.

DNA of the CDR3: TGTGCCAGCAGCGGACAGTCCCAAGAGACCCAGTACTTC. Residues: CASSGQSQETQYF. The chain has TRBV2 and TRBJ2-5; D perhaps matches TRBD1 (6 bases). Germline V gene data show CDR1 as SNHLY and CDR2 as FYNNEI. The CDR3 sequence is 13 residues long. V lost 6 bases, J lost 1 base, and 9 bases lay in between.

CDR3 nucleotide sequence: TGTGCCAGTAGTATAAGGGGGGGCCCCCTGTACGAGCAGTACTTC. It specifies CASSIRGGPLYEQYF. The rearrangement joins TRBV19 to TRBJ2-7, with TRBD2 as a possible D gene (7 bases). This CDR3 spans 15 amino acids. The V end lost 2 bases, the J end lost 4 bases, and 15 bases lay between the germline ends. Germline V gene sequence: CDR1 LNHDA, CDR2 SQIVND (reference sequence).

A word on this clonotype: A read error is likely, as this CDR3 ends without the conserved phenylalanine or tryptophan. The rearrangement joins TRBV7-9 to TRBJ1-1; no definite D call. CDR1 is SEHNR and CDR2 is FQNEAQ in the germline V gene (reference sequence). With 4 bases removed from V and 0 bases from J, the gap between germline ends came to 6 bases. The CDR3 has 13 amino acids. CDR3 region: CASSSAMNTEAFL. DNA of the CDR3: TGTGCCAGCAGCTCAGCCATGAACACTGAAGCTTTCCTT.

This clonotype was observed at least ten times. The CDR3 sequence is CASSLFLKTVINYGYTF. CDR3 DNA sequence: TGTGCCAGCAGCTTATTCTTAAAGACAGTAATTAACTATGGCTACACCTTC. V gene TRBV11-2 combines with J gene TRBJ1-2; D may be TRBD1 (5 bases). The V gene lost 2 bases and the J gene lost 1 base, with 17 bases spanning the gap. Germline V gene lookup returns CDR1 SGHAT and CDR2 FQNNGV. The CDR3 is 17 amino acids.

This clonotype appeared many times. The CDR3 spells CASSLGRQGDAYEQYF. The CDR3 DNA follows: TGTGCCAGCAGCTTGGGTAGGCAGGGGGACGCCTACGAGCAGTACTTC. The chain joins TRBV5-5 to TRBJ2-7; 7 bases map to TRBD1. CDR1 is SGHKS and CDR2 is YYEKEE in the germline V gene (reference sequence). The CDR3 runs to 16 residues. With 0 bases clipped from V and 2 bases from J, the junction kept 8 bases outside the gene matches.

The chain links TRBV10-3 to TRBJ1-5; D is possibly TRBD1 (5 bases). The CDR3 runs 14 residues. CDR1 ENHRY and CDR2 SYGVKD come from the germline V gene. V shed 5 bases and J shed 1 base, with 9 bases lying between them. The CDR3 DNA reads TGTGCCATCAGTCCCAGGGACAGCAATCAGCCCCAGCATTTT. Its translation is CAISPRDSNQPQHF.

There are many counts of this clonotype. The chain uses TRBV18 and TRBJ2-2, with 10 bases that match TRBD1. The CDR3 runs to 16 residues. The V segment lost 6 bases and the J segment 1 base; nucleotides outside the gene matches: 5. The germline V gene encodes CDR1 KGHSH and CDR2 LQKENI. CDR3 coding DNA: TGTGCCAGCTCGTCCGGGACAGGGGTGAACACCGGGGAGCTGTTTTTT. It encodes CASSSGTGVNTGELFF.

This clonotype was observed many times. This chain links TRBV20-1 with TRBJ2-5; D unresolved. The CDR3 has 13 residues. CDR1 and CDR2 (germline): DFQATT, SNEGSKA (reference sequence). The V end was cut by 3 bases, the J end by 2 bases, with 10 bases between. In nucleotides, the CDR3 is TGCAGTGCTAGTAGGTCAGCTCAAGAGACCCAGTACTTC. It is translated as CSASRSAQETQYF.

This clonotype was seen repeatedly, ten times or more. V gene TRBV7-2 combines with J gene TRBJ2-1; possible D gene TRBD2, 6 bases. V lost 5 bases and J 7 bases, leaving 9 bases between the germline ends. This CDR3 is 12 amino acids long. Germline V lookup: CDR1 SGHTA, CDR2 FQGNSA. The DNA for the CDR3 is TGTGCCAGCAGCCGACTAGGGAATGAGCAGTTCTTC. Protein product: CASSRLGNEQFF. Supplemented by reference TRBV7-2 and TRBJ2-1, the full variable domain reads GAGVSQSPSNKVTEKGKDVELRCDPISGHTALYWYRQSLGQGLEFLIYFQGNSAPDKSGLPSDRFSAERTGGSVSTLTIQRTQQEDSAVYLCASSRLGNEQFFGPGTRLTVL.

The rearrangement uses TRBV15 and TRBJ2-2; the match to TRBD2 covers 10 bases. Per germline, CDR1 LNHNV and CDR2 YYDKDF (reference sequence). This CDR3 spans 16 amino acids. The ends lost 0 bases at V and 4 bases at J; junction bases unmatched: 2. The CDR3 is CATSRDTSGATGELFF. As DNA, the CDR3 is TGTGCCACCAGCAGAGATACTAGCGGGGCCACCGGGGAGCTGTTTTTT. Filled out from reference TRBV15 and TRBJ2-2, the complete variable domain reads DAMVIQNPRYQVTQFGKPVTLSCSQTLNHNVMYWYQQKSSQAPKLLFHYYDKDFNNEADTPDNFQSRRPNTSFCFLDIRSPGLGDTAMYLCATSRDTSGATGELFFGEGSRLTVL.

This CDR3 is CASSPAVGSRRSGYTF. The CDR3 DNA follows: TGCGCCAGCAGCCCCGCCGTAGGCAGCAGAAGAAGTGGCTACACCTTC. The chain links TRBV5-1 to TRBJ1-2, with D uncertain. The germline V and J ends were trimmed by 4 bases and 7 bases, with 23 bases remaining between them. Germline V gene sequence: CDR1 SGHRS, CDR2 YFSETQ. This CDR3 has 16 amino acids.

The chain couples TRBV2 to TRBJ2-3, with D hard to call. CDR3 size: 12 residues. V was clipped by 4 bases and J by 4 bases, with 6 bases between them. Germline CDR1 and CDR2: SNHLY and FYNNEI. CDR3 sequence (DNA): TGTGCCAGCAGTGTAGGGTCAGATACGCAGTATTTT. Translating gives CASSVGSDTQYF.

The chain links TRBV30 to TRBJ1-1; unclear D gene. Trimming cost V 1 base and J 2 bases, with 8 bases left between them. Looked up from germline, CDR1 is GTSNPN and CDR2 is SVGIG (reference sequence). The CDR3 extends over 13 amino acids. The CDR3 nucleotides are TGTGCCTGGAGTGGACACCCAAACACTGAAGCTTTCTTT. Translation gives CAWSGHPNTEAFF.

This chain uses TRBV20-1 with TRBJ2-2, with D unclear. CDR1 is DFQATT and CDR2 is SNEGSKA in the germline V gene (reference sequence). V lost 6 bases to trimming and J lost 6 bases, with 2 bases between them. The CDR3 extends over 9 amino acids. CDR3 DNA: TGCAGTGCCGCCGGGGAGCTGTTTTTT. It codes for CSAAGELFF.

The chain couples TRBV2 to TRBJ2-5; D gene uncertain. V gave up 1 base and J gave up 5 bases, with 8 bases separating them. Germline assignment: CDR1 SNHLY and CDR2 FYNNEI. The CDR3 has 13 residues. The CDR3 region has the DNA TGTGCCAGCAGTGAAGAAGTGGGGGAGACCCAGTACTTC. Its translation is CASSEEVGETQYF.

In this sample, this clonotype turned up many times. The chain combines TRBV29-1 with TRBJ1-5, with D possibly TRBD1 on 5 matching bases. The length of the CDR3 is 15 residues. Trimming shortened V by 4 bases and J by 2 bases, and 15 bases separated the two germline ends. Germline V gives CDR1 SQVTM, CDR2 ANQGSEA. In DNA form, the CDR3 reads TGCAGCGTTGGGGACGGACTAGGGGGCAATCAGCCCCAGCATTTT. Amino acids: CSVGDGLGGNQPQHF.